Sequencing of this TCR beta chain was carried out in a study of blood T cells in healthy people across ages. Across the study: In model experiments, template switching was able to capture about one barcoded beta molecule for every two T cells that were present.

Study results and limitations: The recorded TCR beta diversity per million T cells decreased in a roughly linear manner with age. Since the PBMCs were unsorted, naive and antigen-experienced cells could not be conclusively compared.

CDR1 and CDR2 from the germline V gene are SGHKS and YYEKEE (reference sequence). The CDR3 has 16 residues. Combining a sample-barcoded 5' primer with a J-beta primer mix, a second PCR ran for roughly 6 to 12 cycles. A single record per CDR3 protein comes from TCRdb applying MiXCR to the 5' RACE reads. The table has roughly 900,000 distinct CDR3 sequences, about 48% seen once. On this clonotype: Its specificity is unknown.

Donors were systemically healthy Caucasian individuals from Russia aged roughly 6 to 100 years. The origin of this receptor is a man aged 25-45 years in good health. This chain uses TRBV5-5 with TRBJ2-4; 12 nucleotides match TRBD2. TRBJ2-7 explains the end of the DNA better; the J call may be wrong. Sequencing was performed on blood. The CDR3 nucleotides are TGTGCCAGCAGCTTGGCACTAGCGGGGGGCGTCGACGAGCAGTACTTC. Encoded protein: CASSLALAGGVDEQYF.